Listed below are T cell receptor beta chains from one sample, sequenced in a study of regulatory T cells in long-lasting Graves disease. In TCRdb, the multiplex PCR reads were re-called with MiXCR into one record per CDR3 protein. The table records around 300,000 distinct CDR3 sequences, approximately 20% of them present only once. Source: peripheral blood mononuclear cells (PBMCs), taken when the disease was refractory, from a patient treated with antithyroid drugs. The receptors originated from a female donor with Graves disease. CDR3s include the opening cysteine and the closing phenylalanine or tryptophan. D genes are given only for firm matches. Rows give clone size only sometimes, using once, few, many, or a class for an expanded clone.

size: -; J: TRBJ2-7; D: -; V: TRBV7-2; DNA: TGTGCCAGCAGCTTACGGATCGAGTACGAGCAGCACTTC; CDR3: CASSLRIEYEQHF
size: -; J: TRBJ2-7; D: -; V: TRBV24-1; DNA: TGTGCCACCAGTGACCCAGGGAACGAGCAGTACTTC; CDR3: CATSDPGNEQYF
size: -; J: TRBJ2-2; D: -; V: TRBV5-6; DNA: TGTGCCAGCAGGTTGGGAGCCGGGGAGCTGTTTTTT; CDR3: CASRLGAGELFF
size: -; J: TRBJ2-3; D: -; V: TRBV27; DNA: TGTGCCAGCAGTTTGCAGGACCCTAGCACAGATACGCAGTATTTT; CDR3: CASSLQDPSTDTQYF
size: few; J: TRBJ1-6; D: TRBD1; V: TRBV19; DNA: TGTGCCAGTAGTGACAGGGAGAATTCACCCCTCCACTTT; CDR3: CASSDRENSPLHF
size: -; J: TRBJ1-4; D: -; V: TRBV6-2/TRBV6-3; DNA: TGTGCCAGCAGTTACCCTCGGATCACGGGCATCGATGAAAAACTGTTTTTT; CDR3: CASSYPRITGIDEKLFF
size: -; J: TRBJ2-7; D: -; V: TRBV7-9; DNA: TGTGCCAGCAGCTTAGCGCGGACCCCCTACGAGCAGTACTTC; CDR3: CASSLARTPYEQYF
size: -; J: TRBJ1-1; D: -; V: TRBV19; DNA: TGTGCCAGTAGTATAGCTGAAGCGAACACTGAAGCTTTCTTT; CDR3: CASSIAEANTEAFF
size: -; J: TRBJ1-2; D: -; V: TRBV7-9; DNA: TGTGCCAGCAGTCCAAACACAGGGCTCGATGGCTACACCTTC; CDR3: CASSPNTGLDGYTF
size: few; J: TRBJ2-2; D: TRBD2; V: TRBV7-2; DNA: TGTGCCAGCCGGGGCGGGAGGGGGACCGGGGAGCTGTTTTTT; CDR3: CASRGGRGTGELFF
size: few; J: TRBJ2-5; D: TRBD1; V: TRBV4-1; DNA: TGCGCCAGCAGCCAAGGCTGGACAGGGAGCGGTGAGACCCAGTACTTC; CDR3: CASSQGWTGSGETQYF
size: -; J: TRBJ1-2; D: -; V: TRBV7-9; DNA: TGTGCCAGCAGCTTAGCGCCTGGCACGAACTATGGCTACACCTTC; CDR3: CASSLAPGTNYGYTF
size: many; J: TRBJ2-2; D: TRBD1; V: TRBV3-1; DNA: TGTGCCAGCAGCCCAGGGGGACAGGGAAATCGTACCGGGGAGCTGTTTTTT; CDR3: CASSPGGQGNRTGELFF
size: -; J: TRBJ1-6; D: -; V: TRBV13; DNA: TGTGCCAGCGAGCACGAGACCCCTCGACGGTCTAATTCGCCCCTCCACTTT; CDR3: CASEHETPRRSNSPLHF
size: many; J: TRBJ2-3; D: TRBD2; V: TRBV7-2; DNA: TGTGCCAGCAGCCGACTAGCGGGAGGGAACACAGATACGCAGTATTTT; CDR3: CASSRLAGGNTDTQYF
size: many; J: TRBJ1-5; D: TRBD1; V: TRBV28; DNA: TGTGCCAGCAGTTCTCCCCAACAGGGGGTGGATCAGCCCCAGCATTTT; CDR3: CASSSPQQGVDQPQHF
size: few; J: TRBJ1-1; D: -; V: TRBV30; DNA: TGTGCCTGGAGTGTAGGGCAGGGAGATTTGGAAGCTTTCTTT; CDR3: CAWSVGQGDLEAFF
size: many; J: TRBJ1-2; D: TRBD1; V: TRBV15; DNA: TGTGCCACCAGCGGAGACAGGGGGGCTGGCTACACCTTC; CDR3: CATSGDRGAGYTF
size: many; J: TRBJ2-5; D: -; V: TRBV30; DNA: TGTGCCTGGAGCCCCAGAGAGACCCAGTACTTC; CDR3: CAWSPRETQYF
size: -; J: TRBJ2-3; D: TRBD2; V: TRBV10-3; DNA: TGTGCCATCAGTGAGCCGGCGGGAGGGGGAGCGGATACGCAGTATTTT; CDR3: CAISEPAGGGADTQYF
size: few; J: TRBJ1-2; D: TRBD1; V: TRBV5-6; DNA: TGTGCCAGCAGCCCGACAGGGAGACTCTATGGCTACACCTTC; CDR3: CASSPTGRLYGYTF
size: -; J: TRBJ1-1; D: -; V: TRBV14; DNA: TGTGCCAGCAGCGCCTCCTCGGGGCCGTTAAACACTGAAGCTTTCTTT; CDR3: CASSASSGPLNTEAFF
size: -; J: TRBJ1-5; D: -; V: TRBV19; DNA: TGTGCCAGTAGCGGGAGTGGCGGGAATCAGCCCCAGCATTTT; CDR3: CASSGSGGNQPQHF
size: -; J: TRBJ1-1; D: -; V: TRBV6-5; DNA: TGTGCCAGCAGTTACTCGAGTATGACGGACACTGAAGCTTTCTTT; CDR3: CASSYSSMTDTEAFF
size: -; J: TRBJ2-7; D: -; V: TRBV12-3/TRBV12-4; DNA: TGTGCCAGCAGGCGGGATGAATCCTACGAGCAGTACTTC; CDR3: CASRRDESYEQYF
size: few; J: TRBJ1-1; D: -; V: TRBV4-1; DNA: TGCGCCAGCAGAACTCTTGACAGGACGAACACTGAAGCTTTCTTT; CDR3: CASRTLDRTNTEAFF
size: few; J: TRBJ2-7; D: -; V: TRBV10-3; DNA: TGTGCCATCAGTGGCACAGGGAAAGCCTACGAGCAGTACTTC; CDR3: CAISGTGKAYEQYF
size: few; J: TRBJ2-2; D: -; V: TRBV15; DNA: TGTGCCACCAGCAGAGGGTTACTCGGAACGACCGGGGAGCTGTTTTTT; CDR3: CATSRGLLGTTGELFF
size: few; J: TRBJ2-2; D: TRBD2; V: TRBV7-9; DNA: TGTGCCAGCAGACAAACGGGACTAGCATACCCCGGGGGCTCCGGGGAGCTGTTTTTT; CDR3: CASRQTGLAYPGGSGELFF
size: many; J: TRBJ1-1; D: TRBD1; V: TRBV6-1; DNA: TGTGCCAGCAGGACAGGGGGCAACACTGAAGCTTTCTTT; CDR3: CASRTGGNTEAFF
size: -; J: TRBJ2-7; D: -; V: TRBV15; DNA: TGTGCCACCAGCACCAGGAAATGGGTAGACGAGCAGTACTTC; CDR3: CATSTRKWVDEQYF
size: many; J: TRBJ1-6; D: -; V: TRBV11-3; DNA: TGTGCCAGCAGCTTAGCCTTGGATGGTTCACCCCTCCACTTT; CDR3: CASSLALDGSPLHF
size: -; J: TRBJ2-2; D: -; V: TRBV6-1; DNA: TGTGCCAGCACCCCCCCAGGGGGGGAACACACCGGGGAGCTGTTTTTT; CDR3: CASTPPGGEHTGELFF
size: -; J: TRBJ2-1; D: TRBD2; V: TRBV7-2; DNA: TGTGCCAGCAGCTTAGGTGTCGGGAGGGGATATGAGCAGTTCTTC; CDR3: CASSLGVGRGYEQFF
size: -; J: TRBJ2-2; D: -; V: TRBV5-5; DNA: TGTGCCAGCAGCTTACTTTCCACCGGGGAGCTGTTTTTT; CDR3: CASSLLSTGELFF
size: many; J: TRBJ1-2; D: TRBD1; V: TRBV27; DNA: TGTGCCAGCAGTCCCTGGACAGGATCGCGCTACACCTTC; CDR3: CASSPWTGSRYTF
size: many; J: TRBJ1-1; D: -; V: TRBV6-2/TRBV6-3; DNA: TGTGCCAGCAGTTACACCGGGACTCTGGAGGCTTTCTTT; CDR3: CASSYTGTLEAFF
size: -; J: TRBJ2-2; D: -; V: TRBV7-2; DNA: TGTGCCAGCAGCTTACCGACCCGCGGCCCCGGGGAGCTGTTTTTT; CDR3: CASSLPTRGPGELFF
size: many; J: TRBJ1-2; D: TRBD1; V: TRBV6-1; DNA: TGTGCCAGCCACAAGGGACAGGGTGATGGCTACACCTTC; CDR3: CASHKGQGDGYTF
size: many; J: TRBJ1-2; D: -; V: TRBV28; DNA: TGTGCCAGCAGCCCCCCGGGGGGCCTAGCTATGCGGTACACCTTC; CDR3: CASSPPGGLAMRYTF
size: many; J: TRBJ1-2; D: -; V: TRBV27; DNA: TGTGCCAGCAGTTTCGGCAGGCAAGGTGGCTACACCTTC; CDR3: CASSFGRQGGYTF
size: many; J: TRBJ1-2; D: -; V: TRBV2; DNA: TGTGCCAGCAGTAGAGGGAGGGAGGGCTACACCTTC; CDR3: CASSRGREGYTF
size: -; J: TRBJ1-1; D: -; V: TRBV10-3; DNA: TGTGCCATCAGTGAGCCAATCGGTCTATACGGCACTGAAGCTTTCTTT; CDR3: CAISEPIGLYGTEAFF
size: -; J: TRBJ2-7; D: -; V: TRBV7-2; DNA: TGTGCCAGCAGCCTGGTCGGGCTAACGGTCTCCTACGAGCAGTACTTC; CDR3: CASSLVGLTVSYEQYF
size: many; J: TRBJ2-5; D: TRBD2; V: TRBV28; DNA: TGTGCCAGCAGTCGTGGGACTAGCGGGAGGGCGGGGGAGACCCAGTACTTC; CDR3: CASSRGTSGRAGETQYF
size: few; J: TRBJ2-7; D: TRBD1; V: TRBV10-3; DNA: TGTGCCATCAGTGGGGTGGACAGGGACTACGAGCAGTACTTC; CDR3: CAISGVDRDYEQYF
size: many; J: TRBJ1-4; D: -; V: TRBV28; DNA: TGTGCCAGCAGTTCCCCCCATGAAAAACTGTTTTTT; CDR3: CASSSPHEKLFF
size: many; J: TRBJ2-1; D: -; V: TRBV11-2; DNA: TGTGCCAGCAGCCCCCGAGGGGCTATCTCCTACAATGAGCAGTTCTTC; CDR3: CASSPRGAISYNEQFF
size: -; J: TRBJ1-2; D: -; V: TRBV27; DNA: TGTGCCAGCAGGCATAGCTCCTATGGCTACACCTTC; CDR3: CASRHSSYGYTF
size: -; J: TRBJ2-2; D: TRBD2; V: TRBV7-2; DNA: TGTGCCAGCAGCTCTCAGACTAGCACATCGAACACCGGGGAGCTGTTTTTT; CDR3: CASSSQTSTSNTGELFF
size: -; J: TRBJ2-7; D: -; V: TRBV27; DNA: TGTGCCAGCAGGGTAAAATCTGTGGGGTATAGCTACGAGCAGTACTTC; CDR3: CASRVKSVGYSYEQYF
size: many; J: TRBJ1-2; D: TRBD1; V: TRBV7-2; DNA: TGTGCCAGCAGCTTACAGGGGGCAGTCTCTGGCTACACCTTC; CDR3: CASSLQGAVSGYTF
size: few; J: TRBJ2-2; D: TRBD1; V: TRBV3-1; DNA: TGTGCCAGCAGCCTCATGACAGGGGTAATCGGGGAGCTGTTTTTT; CDR3: CASSLMTGVIGELFF
size: -; J: TRBJ2-7; D: TRBD2; V: TRBV5-4; DNA: TGTGCCAGCAGCCCCCGCGGGCTAGCGGGAGACTACGAGCAGTGCTTC; CDR3: CASSPRGLAGDYEQCF
size: -; J: TRBJ2-7; D: -; V: TRBV5-1; DNA: TGCGCCAGCAGCTTGGGCGGACACTCTAACGAGCAGTACTTC; CDR3: CASSLGGHSNEQYF
size: many; J: TRBJ1-5; D: -; V: TRBV20-1; DNA: TGCAGTGCTAGAGACACAGGGTTAGGGCAGCCCCAGCATTTT; CDR3: CSARDTGLGQPQHF
size: -; J: TRBJ2-7; D: TRBD1; V: TRBV29-1; DNA: TGCAGCGTTTTCGTGGCCGGGACAGGGGGTTACGAGCAGTACTTC; CDR3: CSVFVAGTGGYEQYF
size: many; J: TRBJ1-2; D: -; V: TRBV28; DNA: TGTGCCAGCAGTGACGGCTCTAACTATGGCTACACCTTC; CDR3: CASSDGSNYGYTF
size: many; J: TRBJ1-1; D: -; V: TRBV6-2/TRBV6-3; DNA: TGTGCCAGCAGTTCATCTACAGGGTTCAGGACTGAAGCTTTCTTT; CDR3: CASSSSTGFRTEAFF